This T cell receptor beta chain came from a study of vaccination effects on CD4 cells after COVID-19. Turning to this clone: The antigen remains undetermined.

TCRdb's copy holds only in-frame clones and misses some; the assay was immunoSEQ multiplex PCR. The repertoire consists of 60,000 to 65,000 clones, with 60% to 80% occurring once and the leading ten covering about 3.5%. Antigen-specific CD4+ T cell clonotypes were called by their expansion after viral peptide-pool culture in ViraFEST. Upon completion of 10 days in culture, CD4+ T cells were isolated. According to the study, vaccine recipients showed no prior SARS-CoV-2 infection and negative nucleocapsid antibodies. This CDR3 region has 15 residues. The V gene end was trimmed by 1 base and the J gene end by 6 bases; junction bases not matched to a gene: 5. CDR1 and CDR2 (germline): SGHVS, FQNEAQ.

The sample was CD4+ T cells from PBMCs cultured with HCoV-OC43 spike peptides, taken before COVID-19 vaccination. Subset noted: HCoV-OC43 spike overlapping peptide pool stimulation. This sequence originates from a human donor who received a COVID-19 vaccine. The chain has TRBV7-8 and TRBJ2-1; 8 nucleotides line up with TRBD1. CDR3: CASSLGITGGNEQFF. For the CDR3, the DNA is TGTGCCAGCAGCTTAGGCATAACAGGGGGCAATGAGCAGTTCTTC.